These 20 T cell receptor beta chains came from one sample sequenced in a study of post-analysis software for immune sequencing data. These receptors' targets are unknown. Findings of the study overall: TRBV5-6, TRBV5-1 and TRBV20-1 were among a handful of TRBV segments more frequent in patients than controls.

Unique-molecular-identifier-tagged TCR beta cDNA libraries were used. TCRdb processed the PCR reads anew with MiXCR; each CDR3 protein has one entry. This sample yields roughly 410,000 distinct CDR3 sequences, of which about a third are seen a single time; roughly 13% belongs to the top ten. The sample comprised blood. The origin of the receptors is a girl between 5 and 17 years old with multiple sclerosis.

The rearrangement uses TRBV5-1 and TRBJ1-2; D is uncertain. CDR3 length: 14 residues. V lost 6 bases to trimming and J lost 6 bases, with 18 bases between them. The germline V gene encodes CDR1 SGHRS and CDR2 YFSETQ. CDR3 amino acids: CASKMGSGGDGYTF. In nucleotides, the CDR3 is TGCGCCAGCAAGATGGGTTCGGGTGGTGATGGCTACACCTTC.

A few counts support this clonotype. V gene TRBV29-1 combines with J gene TRBJ1-2; tentatively, D is TRBD1 (6 bases). This CDR3 region has 14 residues. CDR1 and CDR2 from the germline V gene are SQVTM and ANQGSEA. V lost 2 bases and J 1 base, leaving 11 bases between the germline ends. CDR3 DNA sequence: TGCAGCGTTGAACCGACAGGCCGTAACTATGGCTACACCTTC. Translating gives CSVEPTGRNYGYTF.

The rearrangement uses TRBV12-3 or TRBV12-4 and TRBJ1-2; no definite D call. V was cut by 2 bases and J by 7 bases, with 14 bases left in between. CDR3 length: 14 amino acids. CDR3 in amino acids: CASSLNRAVRGYTF. The CDR3, as DNA: TGTGCCAGCAGTTTAAATAGGGCAGTGCGTGGCTACACCTTC.

This clonotype was recorded a few times. This chain links TRBV9 with TRBJ2-1, with D possibly being TRBD2 (5 bases). V gave up 0 bases and J gave up 0 bases, with 10 bases separating them. Germline values: CDR1 SGDLS, CDR2 YYNGEE. The length of the CDR3 is 16 residues. CDR3 sequence: CASSVASRSSYNEQFF. The CDR3 DNA follows: TGTGCCAGCAGCGTAGCTAGCCGGAGCTCCTACAATGAGCAGTTCTTC.

CDR3: CASSLAGRDAQYF. DNA for the CDR3: TGTGCCAGCAGCTTGGCCGGGCGGGACGCGCAGTACTTC. The chain joins TRBV5-6 to TRBJ2-7, with D maybe TRBD2 (6 bases). The CDR3 covers 13 residues. Germline lookup yields CDR1 SGHDT and CDR2 YYEEEE. Trimming stripped 0 bases from V and 9 bases from J, with 13 bases between.

The chain uses TRBV20-1 and TRBJ2-5; 7 nucleotides line up with TRBD1. The DNA matches TRBJ2-7 better at its end, which makes the J call doubtful. From germline, CDR1 is DFQATT and CDR2 SNEGSKA (reference sequence). There are 14 residues in the CDR3. The CDR3 is CSADRDSKAYEQYF. The CDR3 bases are TGCAGTGCTGACCGGGACAGTAAGGCCTACGAGCAGTACTTC.

About this clonotype itself: At one end the junction does not follow the germline gene, possibly because of a read error. The CDR3 reads CANSLGDGVEQFF. The DNA for the CDR3 is TGCGCCAACAGCTTGGGCGACGGAGTAGAGCAGTTCTTC. The chain combines TRBV5-1 with TRBJ2-1; D gene ambiguous. CDR1 SGHRS and CDR2 YFSETQ come from the germline V gene. The CDR3 is 13 amino acids.

A few counts support this clonotype. The chain combines TRBV4-1 with TRBJ1-1; no reliable D call. Germline CDR1 MGHRA, CDR2 YSYEKL. This CDR3 comprises 13 residues. The V end lost 4 bases, the J end lost 6 bases, and 12 bases lay between the germline ends. CDR3 sequence reads: CASSPREVSEAFF. CDR3 DNA: TGCGCCAGCAGCCCGCGGGAGGTCTCTGAAGCTTTCTTT.

In this sample, this clonotype turned up a few times. V is TRBV10-3 and J is TRBJ1-2, with TRBD1 as a possible D gene (6 bases). The CDR3 contains 15 residues. Deletions cut 3 bases from V and 4 bases from J, with 15 bases between. The germline V gene has CDR1 ENHRY and CDR2 SYGVKD. The CDR3 nucleotides read TGTGCCATCAGTGACGGGACAAGTTCCTTCTATGGCTACACCTTC. It is translated as CAISDGTSSFYGYTF.

A single count supports this clonotype. The J gene is TRBJ1-1, the V gene TRBV6-5; D is perhaps TRBD1 (6 bases). CDR1 and CDR2 (germline): MNHEY, SVGAGI. Trimming took off 7 bases at V and 4 bases at J, with 22 bases between the two ends. The CDR3 is 16 amino acids. The CDR3 region has the DNA TGTGCCAGCAAAAAAAATGGGGGCCTGGGGACCACTGAAGCTTTCTTT. This translates into CASKKNGGLGTTEAFF.

The V gene is TRBV6-5, the J gene TRBJ1-4, with D possibly matching TRBD1 (5 bases). Germline lookup yields CDR1 MNHEY and CDR2 SVGAGI. The CDR3 loop spans 14 amino acids. Trimming stripped 6 bases from V and 3 bases from J, with 11 bases between. CDR3 coding DNA: TGTGCCAGCAGGTCGGGGGGAGCTAATGAAAAACTGTTTTTT. Translated, it gives CASRSGGANEKLFF.

This chain uses TRBV29-1 with TRBJ2-1, with 8 bases lining up with TRBD2. V lost 1 base to trimming and J lost 7 bases; unmatched junction nucleotides: 12. The germline V gene has CDR1 SQVTM and CDR2 ANQGSEA. CDR3 length: 16 residues. CDR3 sequence (DNA): TGCAGCGTTGAAGCCCCAGCGGGGGACCGGGTTAATGAGCAGTTCTTC. It encodes CSVEAPAGDRVNEQFF.

This clonotype showed up just a few times. The rearrangement joins TRBV7-2 to TRBJ2-3; TRBD1 matches at 9 bases. Germline V lookup: CDR1 SGHTA, CDR2 FQGNSA. CDR3 length equals 18 residues. Losses at the gene ends were 3 bases for V and 2 bases for J; bases not matched to a gene: 12. The CDR3 nucleotides are TGTGCCAGCAGCTTTGGCCCCTCCGGGACAGGGTACACAGATACGCAGTATTTT. As protein: CASSFGPSGTGYTDTQYF.

This chain connects TRBV12-3 or TRBV12-4 to TRBJ1-5, with D unresolved. V was clipped by 6 bases and J by 0 bases, with 12 bases between them. This CDR3 comprises 15 residues. Here the CDR3 DNA reads TGTGCCAGCAGAAGATCAGAGAATAGCAATCAGCCCCAGCATTTT. Amino acid sequence: CASRRSENSNQPQHF.

The chain recombines TRBV3-1 with TRBJ2-2; TRBD1 matches 9 bases. J was trimmed by 4 bases and V by 4 bases; bases with no gene match: 4. The CDR3 extends over 15 amino acids. Germline lookup yields CDR1 LGHDT and CDR2 YNNKEL (reference sequence). Here the CDR3 reads CASSPDRGTTGELFF. CDR3 in DNA: TGTGCCAGCAGCCCGGACAGGGGAACCACCGGGGAGCTGTTTTTT.

CDR3 loop: CASSQGLGRGRQPQHF. The CDR3 DNA reads as TGCGCCAGCAGCCAAGGCTTGGGGAGGGGACGGCAGCCCCAGCATTTT. The genes are TRBV4-1 and TRBJ1-5; TRBD1 is a possible D gene (5 bases). Per germline, CDR1 MGHRA and CDR2 YSYEKL. The CDR3 runs 16 residues. Trimming removed 1 base from V and 7 bases from J, with 17 bases in between.

The table lists this clonotype with many counts. This chain links TRBV12-3 or TRBV12-4 with TRBJ2-5; a weak D match, TRBD2 (7 bases). This CDR3 comprises 13 residues. Trimming left V 3 bases short and J 5 bases short, with 10 bases between. The CDR3 loop reads CASSFRGAETQYF. Written as DNA, the CDR3 is TGTGCCAGCAGTTTTCGGGGGGCTGAGACCCAGTACTTC.

V is TRBV29-1 and J is TRBJ1-2, with D hard to call. Trimming removed 3 bases from V and 0 bases from J, with 8 bases in between. There are 13 residues in the CDR3. Germline CDR1 reads SQVTM; CDR2 reads ANQGSEA. DNA for the CDR3: TGCAGCGTTGAGGCAGCCACTAACTATGGCTACACCTTC. Its translation: CSVEAATNYGYTF.

The chain couples TRBV5-5 to TRBJ2-5, with D possibly matching TRBD1 (5 bases). Between the trimmed V and J ends, which lost 0 bases and 5 bases, there was a span of 14 bases. The CDR3 sequence is 15 residues long. Germline V gives CDR1 SGHKS, CDR2 YYEKEE (reference sequence). The CDR3 loop reads CASSLGTNLGETQYF. CDR3 in DNA: TGTGCCAGCAGCTTGGGGACAAACCTGGGGGAGACCCAGTACTTC.

V is TRBV15 and J is TRBJ2-4, with D possibly matching TRBD1 (7 bases). V gave up 2 bases and J gave up 0 bases, with 14 bases separating them. The germline CDR1 and CDR2 sequences are LNHNV and YYDKDF (reference sequence). The CDR3 is 17 residues long. The CDR3 sequence: CATSRSRGELAKNIQYF. As DNA, the CDR3 is TGTGCCACCAGCAGATCCAGGGGGGAACTAGCCAAAAACATTCAGTACTTC. Using reference TRBV15 and TRBJ2-4 for the parts outside the CDR3, the full variable domain is DAMVIQNPRYQVTQFGKPVTLSCSQTLNHNVMYWYQQKSSQAPKLLFHYYDKDFNNEADTPDNFQSRRPNTSFCFLDIRSPGLGDTAMYLCATSRSRGELAKNIQYFGAGTRLSVL.